These 27 T cell receptor beta chains came from one sample sequenced in a study of technical replicates of blood from several donors. Sequencing used immunoSEQ multiplex PCR; TCRdb keeps in-frame clones, though not all of them. The data contain roughly 70,000 clones, about 89% of them singletons. The sample taken for sequencing was PBMCs. The source is a human donor in good health. Some clones in this sample may be carry-over from other donors' samples.

The chain has TRBV5-1 and TRBJ2-5; maybe TRBD1 (6 bases). The germline V gene has CDR1 SGHRS and CDR2 YFSETQ. This CDR3 is 14 amino acids long. The ends were cut back, 4 bases at V and 5 bases at J, with 15 bases in the middle. In DNA, the CDR3 is TGCGCCAGCAGCCCAGGTGGGGGCGGTGAGACCCAGTACTTC. The encoded protein is CASSPGGGGETQYF.

The rearrangement uses TRBV13 and TRBJ2-4; the D gene is possibly TRBD1 (5 bases). Looked up from germline, CDR1 is PRHDT and CDR2 is FYEKMQ (reference sequence). The CDR3 is made up of 17 amino acids. Trimming left V 1 base short and J 3 bases short, with 16 bases between. This CDR3 is CASSLAGIEIGKNIQYF. The DNA of the CDR3 is TGTGCCAGCAGCTTAGCAGGGATCGAGATAGGCAAAAACATTCAGTACTTC.

The chain recombines TRBV7-3 with TRBJ2-5, with a tentative D call TRBD2 (5 bases). The V gene lost 1 base and the J gene lost 4 bases, with 7 bases spanning the gap. The CDR3 sequence is 13 residues long. The germline V gene has CDR1 SGHTA and CDR2 FQGTGA. The CDR3 region is CASSLSGGETQYF. Written as DNA, the CDR3 is TGTGCCAGCAGCTTAAGCGGAGGAGAGACCCAGTACTTC.

The chain joins TRBV9 to TRBJ2-1; 9 bases line up with TRBD2. Germline V gene sequence: CDR1 SGDLS, CDR2 YYNGEE. Trimming at V came to 0 bases and at J to 6 bases, leaving 4 bases not matched to a gene. There are 15 residues in the CDR3. The CDR3, as DNA: TGTGCCAGCAGCGTAGCTAGCGGGGAAACCAATGAGCAGTTCTTC. It encodes CASSVASGETNEQFF.

This chain uses TRBV7-6 with TRBJ2-5; 13 bases fit TRBD2. CDR1 SGHVS and CDR2 FNYEAQ come from the germline V gene. The CDR3 is made up of 18 amino acids. V shed 5 bases and J 2 bases; nucleotides not matched to a gene: 11. The CDR3 loop reads CASSIGTSGALLQETQYF. CDR3 in DNA: TGTGCCAGCAGCATCGGGACTAGCGGGGCCCTTCTACAAGAGACCCAGTACTTC. Together with reference TRBV7-6 and TRBJ2-5, the CDR3 gives the full variable domain: GAGVSQSPRYKVTKRGQDVALRCDPISGHVSLYWYRQALGQGPEFLTYFNYEAQQDKSGLPNDRFSAERPEGSISTLTIQRTEQRDSAMYRCASSIGTSGALLQETQYFGPGTRLLVL.

The chain links TRBV27 to TRBJ2-7; TRBD1 is a possible D gene (6 bases). The CDR3 is 12 amino acids. Germline CDR1 reads MNHEY; CDR2 reads SMNVEV (reference sequence). V dropped 9 bases and J dropped 0 bases, with 9 bases sitting between them. For the CDR3, the DNA is TGTGCCAGTAGGACAGCCTCCTACGAGCAGTACTTC. Translation gives CASRTASYEQYF.

The gene calls are TRBV7-2 and TRBJ2-7; TRBD2 matches 10 bases. CDR3 length: 15 residues. Germline CDR1 SGHTA, CDR2 FQGNSA. V lost 5 bases and J lost 0; bases outside the gene matches: 4. The CDR3 reads CASSSSGGSSYEQYF. The CDR3 nucleotides read TGTGCCAGCAGCAGTAGCGGGGGGAGCTCCTACGAGCAGTACTTC.

This sequence joins TRBV29-1 and TRBJ2-1; D perhaps matches TRBD1 (6 bases). The CDR3 extends over 13 amino acids. The germline V and J ends were trimmed by 6 bases and 7 bases, with 16 bases remaining between them. Per germline, CDR1 SQVTM and CDR2 ANQGSEA. In DNA form, the CDR3 reads TGCAGCGTCGGAGGCCGAGACAGGAATGAGCAGTTCTTC. It specifies CSVGGRDRNEQFF.

This chain links TRBV6-1 with TRBJ1-6; no clear D gene. Trimming took off 3 bases at V and 3 bases at J, with 12 bases between the two ends. This CDR3 has 16 amino acids. CDR1 and CDR2 (germline): MNHNS, SASEGT. This CDR3 is CASSDKTGIYNSPLHF. The DNA for the CDR3 is TGTGCCAGCAGTGACAAAACGGGGATCTATAATTCACCCCTCCACTTT.

This rearrangement joins TRBV19 to TRBJ1-2; D is possibly TRBD1 (5 bases). V lost 3 bases, J lost 3 bases, and 14 bases lay in between. Germline assignment: CDR1 LNHDA and CDR2 SQIVND (reference sequence). The CDR3 length is 15 residues. The CDR3 sequence: CASSIGGKQDYGYTF. CDR3 nucleotide sequence: TGTGCCAGTAGTATCGGGGGGAAACAGGACTATGGCTACACCTTC.

The chain combines TRBV29-1 with TRBJ2-7; D is unclear. V dropped 6 bases and J dropped 3 bases, with 15 bases sitting between them. The CDR3 loop spans 13 amino acids. Germline V gene lookup returns CDR1 SQVTM and CDR2 ANQGSEA. The CDR3: CSVRMRSVYEQYF. The CDR3 DNA reads TGCAGCGTCCGAATGCGCAGCGTCTACGAGCAGTACTTC.

DNA of the CDR3: TGTGCCAGCAGCCCCCGGTTCAGGGGGTCCGCTGAAGCTTTCTTT. Its protein is CASSPRFRGSAEAFF. The chain combines TRBV7-2 with TRBJ1-1; 7 bases agree with TRBD1. Germline CDR1 is SGHTA and CDR2 is FQGNSA. Trimming took 5 bases from V and 6 from J; bases not matched to a gene: 12. The CDR3 runs to 15 residues.

The V and J genes are TRBV2 and TRBJ1-1; 7 bases are shared with TRBD1. Germline V gene sequence: CDR1 SNHLY, CDR2 FYNNEI. The V segment lost 7 bases and the J segment 4 bases; nucleotides outside the gene matches: 15. This CDR3 comprises 16 residues. The CDR3 nucleotides read TGTGCCAGCATGACAGGCGGACAGGCCCCAAGCACTGAAGCTTTCTTT. This sequence encodes CASMTGGQAPSTEAFF.

The gene calls are TRBV27 and TRBJ2-4; D might be TRBD2 (6 bases). The CDR3 length is 13 residues. CDR1 is MNHEY and CDR2 is SMNVEV in the germline V gene (reference sequence). The V end was cut by 5 bases, the J end by 1 base, with 6 bases between. The CDR3 DNA reads as TGTGCCAGCAGTGGGGGGGCCAAAAACATTCAGTACTTC. Translating it yields CASSGGAKNIQYF.

The genes are TRBV4-3 and TRBJ1-4; D remains unclear. Looked up from germline, CDR1 is LGHNA and CDR2 is YSLEER. Trimming removed 1 base from V and 4 bases from J, with 10 bases in between. This CDR3 comprises 15 residues. CDR3 amino acids: CASSQVTGINEKLFF. The CDR3 DNA follows: TGCGCCAGCAGCCAAGTAACGGGTATTAATGAAAAACTGTTTTTT.

For the CDR3, the DNA is TGTGCCACCAGTAAGCGTCAGGGACAGCGTAATGAAAAACTGTTTTTT. This sequence encodes CATSKRQGQRNEKLFF. The chain has TRBV15 and TRBJ1-4; 7 bases are shared with TRBD1. The CDR3 loop spans 16 amino acids. CDR1 LNHNV and CDR2 YYDKDF come from the germline V gene (reference sequence). The junction had 11 bases not matched to a gene; V was cut back by 6 bases and J by 4 bases.

V and J are TRBV2 and TRBJ1-3; 7 nucleotides match TRBD1. The CDR3 length is 15 residues. The J segment lost 1 base and the V segment lost 4 bases, leaving 4 bases of the junction unmatched. CDR1 is SNHLY, CDR2 FYNNEI, per germline. This chain's CDR3 is CASSVEGASGNTIYF. CDR3 coding DNA: TGTGCCAGCAGTGTGGAGGGGGCTTCTGGAAACACCATATATTTT.

Here the CDR3 DNA reads TGCGCCAGCAGCCAAGAGAGAACTAGCAATCAGCCCCAGCATTTT. It encodes CASSQERTSNQPQHF. V usage is TRBV4-3 and J usage is TRBJ1-5; D gene unclear. CDR3 length equals 15 residues. V lost 0 bases to trimming and J lost 0 bases, with 6 bases between them. Germline loops: CDR1 LGHNA, CDR2 YSLEER.

The J gene is TRBJ2-6, the V gene TRBV2, with D unclear. With 6 bases removed from V and 1 base from J, the gap between germline ends came to 10 bases. The germline V gene encodes CDR1 SNHLY and CDR2 FYNNEI. The CDR3 totals 15 residues. The DNA of the CDR3 is TGTGCCAGCAGAATACAAGTTTCTGGGGCCAACGTCCTGACTTTC. Protein product: CASRIQVSGANVLTF.

The genes are TRBV5-1 and TRBJ1-6; D remains ambiguous. Germline V gene data show CDR1 as SGHRS and CDR2 as YFSETQ. The CDR3 has 15 residues. V lost 2 bases and J lost 5, with 11 bases in between. DNA of the CDR3: TGCGCCAGCAGCTTAAATCCGGGTAATAATTCACCCCTCCACTTT. It encodes CASSLNPGNNSPLHF.

The chain combines TRBV2 with TRBJ2-1; 11 bases are shared with TRBD1. V gave up 7 bases and J gave up 7 bases; unmatched junction bases: 12. This CDR3 comprises 16 residues. The germline V gene has CDR1 SNHLY and CDR2 FYNNEI. This chain's CDR3 is CASTAGRTGGYNEQFF. For the CDR3, the DNA is TGTGCCAGCACCGCTGGTAGGACAGGGGGCTATAATGAGCAGTTCTTC.

This chain connects TRBV2 to TRBJ1-1, with a tentative D call TRBD1 (5 bases). The CDR3 is 13 amino acids. V gave up 2 bases and J gave up 7 bases, with 11 bases separating them. Germline V gene lookup returns CDR1 SNHLY and CDR2 FYNNEI. The CDR3 is CASSEQGLSEAFF. The CDR3 DNA follows: TGTGCCAGCAGTGAACAGGGTCTCAGTGAAGCTTTCTTT.

The rearrangement uses TRBV7-2 and TRBJ2-7; a weak D match, TRBD1 (5 bases). The V end was cut by 4 bases, the J end by 0 bases, with 7 bases between. Germline values: CDR1 SGHTA, CDR2 FQGNSA. This CDR3 spans 13 amino acids. CDR3 DNA sequence: TGTGCCAGCAGCTCGGACATCTCCTACGAGCAGTACTTC. This codes for CASSSDISYEQYF.

The V call is TRBV9, the J call TRBJ2-1; 10 bases match TRBD2. This CDR3 spans 16 amino acids. CDR1 and CDR2 from the germline V gene are SGDLS and YYNGEE. V shed 0 bases, J shed 7 bases, and the junction held 7 bases outside the gene matches. In DNA, the CDR3 is TGTGCCAGCAGCGTAGGGGGGACTAGCGCTAAAAATGAGCAGTTCTTC. Its protein product is CASSVGGTSAKNEQFF.

The gene calls are TRBV10-3 and TRBJ2-2, with 13 bases fitting TRBD2. The CDR3 is 16 residues long. Germline trimming cut 5 bases from V and 7 bases from J; bases unmatched to any gene: 7. CDR1 ENHRY and CDR2 SYGVKD come from the germline V gene. CDR3 region: CAISSGTSGTSGELFF. The CDR3 coding sequence is TGTGCCATCAGTTCCGGGACTAGCGGGACGAGCGGGGAGCTGTTTTTT.

V and J are TRBV5-8 and TRBJ1-6; no reliable D call. The CDR3 runs to 12 residues. Germline loops: CDR1 SGHTS, CDR2 YDEGEE. The V gene lost 4 bases and the J gene lost 7 bases, with 6 bases spanning the gap. The CDR3, as DNA: TGTGCCAGCAGCCAGAACAATTCACCCCTCCACTTT. Translated: CASSQNNSPLHF.

The chain is built from TRBV6-1 and TRBJ1-1; the match to TRBD1 covers 7 bases. V trimming: 7 bases; J trimming: 2 bases; junction bases outside the gene matches: 7. Per the germline V gene, CDR1 is MNHNS and CDR2 is SASEGT. The CDR3 sequence is 14 residues long. This CDR3 reads CASKPGQLNTEAFF. CDR3 DNA: TGTGCCAGCAAGCCGGGACAGCTAAACACTGAAGCTTTCTTT.